The present T cell receptor (beta chain) was sequenced within a study of PD-1 blockade in classical Hodgkin lymphoma. On the study more broadly: The nivolumab dose that patients received was 3 mg/kg, given intravenously every 2 weeks.

Study outcomes and limitations: At C4D1, TCR diversity had climbed significantly for CD4+ cells, though not for CD8+ cells.

Exposure to brentuximab vedotin varied, and each patient had relapsed following autologous stem cell transplantation. CDR1 LGHNA and CDR2 YSLEER come from the germline V gene. The V and J ends lost 0 bases and 0 bases respectively, with 16 bases between them. The CDR3 loop spans 18 amino acids. This clone was observed once. The antigen is not known. Profiled with immunoSEQ multiplex PCR; TCRdb holds only in-frame clones, not every one. The table shows about 20,000 clones, with about four fifths occurring only once. Specimen: peripheral blood mononuclear cells (PBMCs), collected at baseline. The rearrangement uses TRBV4-3 and TRBJ2-3; D might be TRBD2 (5 bases). This receptor was obtained from a human donor with classical Hodgkin lymphoma. CDR3: CASSQDTVERSSTDTQYF. CDR3 nucleotide sequence: TGCGCCAGCAGCCAAGATACAGTAGAGCGGTCGAGCACAGATACGCAGTATTTT.